This T cell receptor beta chain is from a study of radiotherapy plus CTLA-4 blockade in lung cancer. This clone was counted once. As yet, its antigen is unknown. The table came from immunoSEQ multiplex PCR; TCRdb's copy has only in-frame clones and leaves some out. Of about 120,000 clones detected, just under 80% appear once; the ten largest clones hold roughly 5%. Study results and caveats: Alongside interferon-beta, early blood T cell clone dynamics were reportedly the best predictor of response. Some TCR clones had been derived from tumors. These clones expanded in peripheral blood after radiotherapy plus ipilimumab.

The CDR3 covers 16 residues. Trimming stripped 0 bases from V and 0 bases from J, with 10 bases between. From germline, CDR1 is SGHRS and CDR2 YFSETQ. This receptor was obtained from a human donor with non-small cell lung cancer who had a partial response to radiotherapy plus ipilimumab. The sequences come from peripheral blood, collected from a patient treated with radiotherapy plus ipilimumab. This chain joins TRBV5-1 and TRBJ2-1, with a tentative D call TRBD2 (7 bases). CDR3 protein: CASSLEGGGSYNEQFF. The CDR3, as DNA: TGCGCCAGCAGCTTGGAAGGGGGGGGCTCCTACAATGAGCAGTTCTTC.